What follows are 8 T cell receptor beta chains derived from one specimen sequenced in a study of CD8 T cells in ankylosing spondylitis. Study observations and caveats: One TCR beta motif, made up of roughly 8 highly homologous variants, appeared characteristic of ankylosing spondylitis blood.

No cognate antigen is known for these TCRs. One entry per CDR3 protein results from TCRdb running MiXCR on the 5' RACE reads. Among about 330,000 distinct CDR3 sequences listed, 6.5% to 10% were seen once. Sequenced: blood, either unsorted or a sorted T cell fraction (not recorded which). Receptors were obtained from a male donor with ankylosing spondylitis.

This clonotype was observed at least ten times. The chain links TRBV7-6 to TRBJ2-1, with 8 bases that match TRBD2. Germline CDR1 and CDR2: SGHVS and FNYEAQ. Germline trimming cut 5 bases from V and 0 bases from J; bases unmatched to any gene: 9. The CDR3 totals 17 residues. CDR3: CASSPRAGGSSYNEQFF. The CDR3 coding sequence is TGTGCCAGCAGCCCACGGGCGGGAGGTAGCTCCTACAATGAGCAGTTCTTC.

This clonotype turned up a few times. The chain joins TRBV10-1 to TRBJ2-3, with unresolved D. The germline V and J ends were trimmed by 2 bases and 2 bases, with 5 bases remaining between them. The CDR3 is made up of 13 amino acids. The germline CDR1 and CDR2 sequences are WNHNN and SYGVQD (reference sequence). The CDR3 is CASSEALTDTQYF. CDR3 sequence (DNA): TGCGCCAGCAGTGAGGCCCTCACAGATACGCAGTATTTT.

This chain connects TRBV12-3 or TRBV12-4 to TRBJ2-7, with D tentatively TRBD2 (6 bases). V lost 6 bases to trimming and J lost 6 bases, with 15 bases between them. The CDR3 loop spans 13 amino acids. As DNA, the CDR3 is TGTGCCAGCAGCCTACTAGCTTACGGCGAGCAGTACTTC. It is translated as CASSLLAYGEQYF.

There are a few counts of this clonotype. A read error may produce the germline difference seen at one junction end. The genes are TRBV9 and TRBJ2-1, with 14 nucleotides matching TRBD2. The CDR3 covers 16 residues. CDR1 and CDR2 from the germline V gene are SGDLS and YYNGEE. Here the CDR3 reads CASSGLAGGHSNGQFF. The CDR3 coding sequence is TGTGCCAGCAGTGGACTAGCGGGAGGCCATTCCAATGGGCAGTTCTTC. Looking up the rest from reference TRBV9 and TRBJ2-1 gives the full variable domain: DSGVTQTPKHLITATGQRVTLRCSPRSGDLSVYWYQQSLDQGLQFLIQYYNGEERAKGNILERFSAQQFPDLHSELNLSSLELGDSALYFCASSGLAGGHSNGQFFGPGTRLTVL.

This sequence joins TRBV2 and TRBJ2-4; 8 bases are shared with TRBD1. Germline loops: CDR1 SNHLY, CDR2 FYNNEI. The junction had 2 bases not matched to a gene; V was cut back by 6 bases and J by 1 base. The CDR3 extends over 14 amino acids. CDR3 coding DNA: TGTGCCAGCAGGACAGGGGACGCCAAAAACATTCAGTACTTC. It yields the protein CASRTGDAKNIQYF.

In this sample, this clonotype turned up many times. The rearrangement links TRBV28 to TRBJ2-1; no clear D. The germline CDR1 and CDR2 sequences are MDHEN and SYDVKM. The CDR3 totals 12 residues. The V gene lost 1 base and the J gene lost 9 bases, with 7 bases spanning the gap. CDR3 loop: CASSLYVSEQFF. The CDR3 bases are TGTGCCAGCAGTTTATACGTAAGTGAGCAGTTCTTC.

This clonotype was detected ten times or more. This chain's CDR3 is CASSPTGGLETQYF. In DNA, the CDR3 is TGTGCCAGCAGTCCGACAGGGGGCTTAGAGACCCAGTACTTC. The J gene is TRBJ2-5, the V gene TRBV12-3 or TRBV12-4, with 10 bases aligning to TRBD1. Unmatched junction bases numbered 4, after V lost 5 bases and J lost 4 bases. The CDR3 consists of 14 residues.

This clonotype was found many times. The V and J genes are TRBV4-3 and TRBJ2-1; D gene unclear. The CDR3 runs to 13 residues. Germline V lookup: CDR1 LGHNA, CDR2 YSLEER. Trimming removed 4 bases from V and 9 bases from J, with 13 bases in between. The DNA for the CDR3 is TGCGCCAGCAGCCCCCGCATCGGAGCTGAGCAGTTCTTC. Protein sequence: CASSPRIGAEQFF.